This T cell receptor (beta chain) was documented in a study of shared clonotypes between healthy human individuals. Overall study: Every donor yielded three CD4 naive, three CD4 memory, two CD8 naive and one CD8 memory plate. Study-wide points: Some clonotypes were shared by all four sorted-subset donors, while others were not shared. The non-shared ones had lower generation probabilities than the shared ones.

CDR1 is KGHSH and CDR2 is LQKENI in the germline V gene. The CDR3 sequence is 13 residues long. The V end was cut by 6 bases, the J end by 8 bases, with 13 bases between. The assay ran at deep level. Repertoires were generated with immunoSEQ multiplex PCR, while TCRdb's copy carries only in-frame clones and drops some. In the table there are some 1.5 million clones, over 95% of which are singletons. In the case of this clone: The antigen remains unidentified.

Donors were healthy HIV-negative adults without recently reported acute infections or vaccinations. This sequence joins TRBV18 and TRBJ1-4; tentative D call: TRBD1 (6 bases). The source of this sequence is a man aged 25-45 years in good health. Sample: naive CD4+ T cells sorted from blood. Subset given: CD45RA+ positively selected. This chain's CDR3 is CASSLTGGEKLFF. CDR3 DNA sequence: TGTGCCAGCTCTTTGACAGGTGGCGAAAAACTGTTTTTT.